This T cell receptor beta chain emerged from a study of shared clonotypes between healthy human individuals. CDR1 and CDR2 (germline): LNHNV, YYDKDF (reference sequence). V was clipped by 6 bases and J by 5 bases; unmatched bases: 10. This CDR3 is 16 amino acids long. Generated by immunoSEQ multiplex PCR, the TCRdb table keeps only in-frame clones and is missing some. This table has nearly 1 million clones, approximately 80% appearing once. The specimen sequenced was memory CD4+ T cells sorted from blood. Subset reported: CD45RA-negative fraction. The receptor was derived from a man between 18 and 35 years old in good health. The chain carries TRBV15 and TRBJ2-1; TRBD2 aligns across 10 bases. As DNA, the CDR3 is TGTGCCACCAGTGGAATTAGGACTAGCGGTAACAATGAGCAGTTCTTC. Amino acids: CATSGIRTSGNNEQFF.